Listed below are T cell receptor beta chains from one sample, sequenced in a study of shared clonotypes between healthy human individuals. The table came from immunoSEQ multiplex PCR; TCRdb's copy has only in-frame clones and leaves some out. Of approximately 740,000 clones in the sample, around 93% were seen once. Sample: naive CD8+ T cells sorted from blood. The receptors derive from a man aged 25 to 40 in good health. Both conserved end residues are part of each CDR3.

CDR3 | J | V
CASTALGLTSTDTQYF | TRBJ2-3 | TRBV5-1
CASSLGQGKQPQHF | TRBJ1-5 | TRBV7-8
CASSNDQPQHF | TRBJ1-5 | TRBV6-6
CASSLDWGAPTDTQYF | TRBJ2-3 | TRBV7-9
CSVNTDNLFNEQFF | TRBJ2-1 | TRBV29-1
CASSHIRDYRDTQYF | TRBJ2-3 | TRBV7-2
CASSLALGHKEYEQYF | TRBJ2-7 | TRBV7-8
CASSAGRYGYTF | TRBJ1-2 | TRBV9
CASSESGIYEQYF | TRBJ2-7 | TRBV25-1
CASSWVSSYEQYF | TRBJ2-7 | TRBV27
CSVHRGPITDTQYF | TRBJ2-3 | TRBV29-1
CASGFGEQYF | TRBJ2-7 | TRBV6-5
CASSSHRILAKNIQYF | TRBJ2-4 | TRBV7-8
CASSDSTDFYNEQFF | TRBJ2-1 | TRBV2
CASSLSGVGTEAFF | TRBJ1-1 | TRBV7-8
CASSPSAPNTEAFF | TRBJ1-1 | TRBV27
CASSLNSDSAYNEQFF | TRBJ2-1 | TRBV7-8
CASSDGLDASDTQYF | TRBJ2-3 | TRBV6-4
CASSYPDRDSYEQYF | TRBJ2-7 | TRBV7-8
CASTPLASDNTDTQYF | TRBJ2-3 | TRBV7-9
CASSLEGSGWFDEQYF | TRBJ2-7 | TRBV5-1
CSVAPAETNTYEQYF | TRBJ2-7 | TRBV29-1